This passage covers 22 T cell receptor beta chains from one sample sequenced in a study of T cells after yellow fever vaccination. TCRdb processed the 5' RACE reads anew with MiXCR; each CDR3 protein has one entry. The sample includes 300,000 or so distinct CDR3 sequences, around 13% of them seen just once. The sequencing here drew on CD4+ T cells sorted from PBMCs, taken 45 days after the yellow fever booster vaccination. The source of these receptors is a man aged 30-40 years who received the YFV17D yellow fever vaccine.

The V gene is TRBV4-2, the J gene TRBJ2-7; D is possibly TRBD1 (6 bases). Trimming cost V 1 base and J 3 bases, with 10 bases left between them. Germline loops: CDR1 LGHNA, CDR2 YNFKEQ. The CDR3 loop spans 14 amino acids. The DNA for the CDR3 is TGTGCCAGCAGCCAAGTCACAGGGAACTACGAGCAGTACTTC. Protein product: CASSQVTGNYEQYF.

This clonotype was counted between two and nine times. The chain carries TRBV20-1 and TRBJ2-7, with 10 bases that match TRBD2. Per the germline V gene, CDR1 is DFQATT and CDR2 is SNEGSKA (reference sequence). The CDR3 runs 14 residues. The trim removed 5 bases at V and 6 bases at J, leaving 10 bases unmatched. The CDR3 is CSALISGRAGEQYF. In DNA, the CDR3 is TGCAGTGCTCTTATCAGCGGGAGGGCCGGCGAGCAGTACTTC.

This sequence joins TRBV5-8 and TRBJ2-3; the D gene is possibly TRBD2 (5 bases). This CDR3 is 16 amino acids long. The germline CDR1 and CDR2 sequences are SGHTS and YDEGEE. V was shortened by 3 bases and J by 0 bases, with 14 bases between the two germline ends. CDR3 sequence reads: CASSSGLHTSTDTQYF. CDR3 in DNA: TGTGCCAGCAGCTCGGGATTACACACTAGCACAGATACGCAGTATTTT.

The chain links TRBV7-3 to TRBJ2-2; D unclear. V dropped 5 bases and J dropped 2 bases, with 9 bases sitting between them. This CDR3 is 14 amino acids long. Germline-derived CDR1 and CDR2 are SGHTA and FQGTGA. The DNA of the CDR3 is TGTGCCAGCAGCCAAACACTCAACACCGGGGAGCTGTTTTTT. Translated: CASSQTLNTGELFF.

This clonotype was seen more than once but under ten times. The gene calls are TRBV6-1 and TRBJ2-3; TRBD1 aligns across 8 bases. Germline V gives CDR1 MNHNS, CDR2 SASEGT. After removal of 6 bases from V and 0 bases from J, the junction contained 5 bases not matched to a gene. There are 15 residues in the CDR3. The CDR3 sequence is CASSSGGVSTDTQYF. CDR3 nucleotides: TGTGCCAGCAGCTCAGGGGGCGTGAGCACAGATACGCAGTATTTT.

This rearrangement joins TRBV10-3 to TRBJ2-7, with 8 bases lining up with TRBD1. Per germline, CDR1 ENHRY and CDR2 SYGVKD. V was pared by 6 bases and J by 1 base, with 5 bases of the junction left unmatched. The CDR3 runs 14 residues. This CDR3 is CAIRRQGQSYEQYF. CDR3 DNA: TGTGCCATCAGGAGACAGGGGCAATCCTACGAGCAGTACTTC.

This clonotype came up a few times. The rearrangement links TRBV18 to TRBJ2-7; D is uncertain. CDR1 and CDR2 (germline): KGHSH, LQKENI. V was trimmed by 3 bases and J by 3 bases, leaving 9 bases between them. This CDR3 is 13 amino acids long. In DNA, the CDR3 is TGTGCCAGCTCACCCCCGGCCGGCTACGAGCAGTACTTC. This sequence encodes CASSPPAGYEQYF.

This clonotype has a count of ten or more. In DNA, the CDR3 is TGTGCCAGCAGTTACACCAGGGGAGGCTACAATGAGCAGTTCTTC. It specifies CASSYTRGGYNEQFF. V and J are TRBV6-5 and TRBJ2-1; D may match TRBD1 or TRBD2 (6 bases each). The CDR3 has 15 amino acids. Trimming shortened V by 2 bases and J by 3 bases, and 11 bases separated the two germline ends. Germline loops: CDR1 MNHEY, CDR2 SVGAGI.

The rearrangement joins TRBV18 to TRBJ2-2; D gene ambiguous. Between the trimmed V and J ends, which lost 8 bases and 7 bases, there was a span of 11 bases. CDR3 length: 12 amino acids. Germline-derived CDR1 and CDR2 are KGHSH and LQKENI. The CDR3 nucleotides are TGTGCCAGCCATCAAGGGATCGGGGAGCTGTTTTTT. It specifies CASHQGIGELFF. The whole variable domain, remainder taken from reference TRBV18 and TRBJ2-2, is NAGVMQNPRHLVRRRGQEARLRCSPMKGHSHVYWYRQLPEEGLKFMVYLQKENIIDESGMPKERFSAEFPKEGPSILRIQQVVRGDSAAYFCASHQGIGELFFGEGSRLTVL.

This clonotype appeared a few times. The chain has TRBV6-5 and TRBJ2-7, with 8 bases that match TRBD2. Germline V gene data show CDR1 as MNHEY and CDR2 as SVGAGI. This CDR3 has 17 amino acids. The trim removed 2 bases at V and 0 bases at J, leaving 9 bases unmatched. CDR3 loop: CASSYRPGTRSSYEQYF. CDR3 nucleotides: TGTGCCAGCAGTTACCGGCCAGGGACTAGGAGCTCCTACGAGCAGTACTTC.

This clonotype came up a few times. CDR3 sequence (DNA): TGTGCCAGCATTCTGAGCGGCCATAGCAATCAGCCCCAGCATTTT. It translates to CASILSGHSNQPQHF. This chain connects TRBV28 to TRBJ1-5; D gene ambiguous. The germline CDR1 and CDR2 sequences are MDHEN and SYDVKM. Trimming pared 7 bases from V and 0 bases from J, leaving 13 bases between. The CDR3 runs to 15 residues.

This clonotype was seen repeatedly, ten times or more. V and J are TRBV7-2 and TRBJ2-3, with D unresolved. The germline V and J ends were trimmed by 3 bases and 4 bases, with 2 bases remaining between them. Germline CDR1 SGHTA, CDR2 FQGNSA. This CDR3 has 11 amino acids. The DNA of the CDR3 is TGTGCCAGCAGCTTGTCAGATACGCAGTATTTT. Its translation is CASSLSDTQYF.

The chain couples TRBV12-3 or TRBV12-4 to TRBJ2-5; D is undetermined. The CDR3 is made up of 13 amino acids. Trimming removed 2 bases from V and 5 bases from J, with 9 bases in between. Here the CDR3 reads CASSLHSAETQYF. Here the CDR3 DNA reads TGTGCCAGCAGTTTACACAGCGCTGAGACCCAGTACTTC.

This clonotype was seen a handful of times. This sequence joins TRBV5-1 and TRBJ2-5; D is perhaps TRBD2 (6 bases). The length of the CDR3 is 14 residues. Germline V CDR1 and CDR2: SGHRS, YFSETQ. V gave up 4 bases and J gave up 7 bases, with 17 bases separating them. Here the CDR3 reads CASSASGSSLTQYF. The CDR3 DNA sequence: TGCGCCAGCAGCGCCAGCGGGTCCTCTCTGACCCAGTACTTC.

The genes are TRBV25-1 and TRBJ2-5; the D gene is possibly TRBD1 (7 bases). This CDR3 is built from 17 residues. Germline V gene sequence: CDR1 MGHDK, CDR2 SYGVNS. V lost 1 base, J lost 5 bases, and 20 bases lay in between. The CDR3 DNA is TGTGCCAGCAGTGAATTACGCGGGACAGAGGCGCGGGAGACCCAGTACTTC. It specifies CASSELRGTEARETQYF.

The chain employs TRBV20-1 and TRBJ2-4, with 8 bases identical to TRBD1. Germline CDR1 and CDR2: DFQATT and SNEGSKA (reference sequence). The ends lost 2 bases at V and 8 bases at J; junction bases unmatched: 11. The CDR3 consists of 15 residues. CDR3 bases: TGCAGTGCTAGACTACCCGACAGGGGTCGGGACATTCAGTACTTC. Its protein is CSARLPDRGRDIQYF.

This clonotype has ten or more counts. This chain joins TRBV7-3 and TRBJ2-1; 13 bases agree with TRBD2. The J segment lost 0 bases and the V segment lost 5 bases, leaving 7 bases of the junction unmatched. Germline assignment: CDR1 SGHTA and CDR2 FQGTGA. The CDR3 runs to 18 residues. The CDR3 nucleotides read TGTGCCAGCAGCCCGCATCGGACTAGCGGGAGCTCCTACAATGAGCAGTTCTTC. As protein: CASSPHRTSGSSYNEQFF.

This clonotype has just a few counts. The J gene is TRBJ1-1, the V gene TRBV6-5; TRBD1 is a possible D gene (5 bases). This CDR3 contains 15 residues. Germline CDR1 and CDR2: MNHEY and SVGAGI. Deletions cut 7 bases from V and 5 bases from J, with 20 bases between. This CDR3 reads CASNLPGRGKTEAFF. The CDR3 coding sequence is TGTGCCAGCAATTTACCGGGGCGGGGAAAGACTGAAGCTTTCTTT.

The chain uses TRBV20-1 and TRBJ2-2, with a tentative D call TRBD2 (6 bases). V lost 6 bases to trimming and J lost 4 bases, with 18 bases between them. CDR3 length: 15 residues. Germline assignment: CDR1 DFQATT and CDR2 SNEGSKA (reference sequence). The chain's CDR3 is CSALRRRVATGELFF. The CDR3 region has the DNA TGCAGTGCCCTCAGGAGGAGGGTGGCCACCGGGGAGCTGTTTTTT.

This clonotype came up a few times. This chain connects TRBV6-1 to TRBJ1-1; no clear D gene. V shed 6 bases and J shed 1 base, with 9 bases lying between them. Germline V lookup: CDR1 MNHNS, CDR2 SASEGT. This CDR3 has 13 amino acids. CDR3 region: CASRTRANTEAFF. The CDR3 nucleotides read TGTGCCAGCAGAACAAGGGCGAACACTGAAGCTTTCTTT.

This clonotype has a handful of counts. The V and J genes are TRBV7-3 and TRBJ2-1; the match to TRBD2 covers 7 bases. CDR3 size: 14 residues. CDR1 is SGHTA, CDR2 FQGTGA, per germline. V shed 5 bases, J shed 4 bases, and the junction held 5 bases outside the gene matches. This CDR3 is CASSRAGDYNEQFF. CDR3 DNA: TGTGCCAGCAGCAGGGCGGGAGATTACAATGAGCAGTTCTTC. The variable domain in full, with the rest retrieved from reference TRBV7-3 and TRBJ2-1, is GAGVSQTPSNKVTEKGKYVELRCDPISGHTALYWYRQSLGQGPEFLIYFQGTGAADDSGLPNDRFFAVRPEGSVSTLKIQRTERGDSAVYLCASSRAGDYNEQFFGPGTRLTVL.

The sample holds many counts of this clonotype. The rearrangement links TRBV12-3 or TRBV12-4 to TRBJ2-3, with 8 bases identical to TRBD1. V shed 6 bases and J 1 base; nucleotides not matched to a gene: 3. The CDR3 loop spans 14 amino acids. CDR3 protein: CASSQGAGTDTQYF. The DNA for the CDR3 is TGTGCCAGCAGCCAGGGGGCAGGCACAGATACGCAGTATTTT.